The TCR beta chain described here comes from a study of pediatric ulcerative colitis. The rectum was sampled with one to two pinch biopsies at colonoscopy. The protocol was immunoSEQ multiplex PCR, while the TCRdb copy is restricted to in-frame clones and leaves out a portion. The repertoire holds tens of thousands of clones, with around 81% as singletons. The germline CDR1 and CDR2 sequences are SGHVS and FQNEAQ. Unmatched junction bases numbered 17, after V lost 6 bases and J lost 0 bases. This CDR3 is built from 19 residues. The receptor comes from a girl aged 5-17 years with moderate ulcerative colitis. Specimen: gut tissue. V and J are TRBV7-8 and TRBJ1-2, with TRBD1 identical over 9 bases. CDR3 amino acids: CASRGRDRVVGPANYGYTF. CDR3 DNA: TGTGCCAGCAGAGGGAGGGACAGGGTCGTGGGTCCAGCTAACTATGGCTACACCTTC.